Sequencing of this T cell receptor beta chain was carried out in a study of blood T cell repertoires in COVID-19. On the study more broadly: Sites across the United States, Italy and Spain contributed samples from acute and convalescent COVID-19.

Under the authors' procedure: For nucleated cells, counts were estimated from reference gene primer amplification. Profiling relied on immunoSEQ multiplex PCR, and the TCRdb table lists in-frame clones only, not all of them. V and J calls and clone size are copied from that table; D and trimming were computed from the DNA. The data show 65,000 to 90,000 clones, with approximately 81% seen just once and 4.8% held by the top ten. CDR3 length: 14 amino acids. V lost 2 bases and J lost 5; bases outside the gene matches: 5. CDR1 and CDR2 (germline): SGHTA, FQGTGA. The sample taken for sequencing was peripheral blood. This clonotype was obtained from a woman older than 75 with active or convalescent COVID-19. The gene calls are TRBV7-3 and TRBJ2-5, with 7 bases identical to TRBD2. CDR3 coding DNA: TGTGCCAGCAGCTTAGCGGGAGCTCTGGAGACCCAGTACTTC. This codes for CASSLAGALETQYF.